These 5 T cell receptor gamma chains share one sample of origin, sequenced in a study of gamma-delta chains in newborns, infants, children. TCRdb fed the reads to CATT. The sample includes over 450 gamma-chain clones, more than 75% of them seen just once. Sequencing used blood, obtained at baseline. The receptor set was obtained from a child who was a newborn, infant or young child, either healthy, febrile or measles-vaccinated (not recorded which). This table probably holds off-target reads from a library built for another chain.

The V gene reported is TRGV9; the J gene is uncalled. This CDR3 spans 24 amino acids. Germline-derived CDR1 and CDR2 are GITISATS and ISYDGTV (reference sequence). Written as DNA, the CDR3 is TGTGCCTGTGACACCGGGATACGCTCCTGGGACACCCGACAGATGTTTTTCGGAACTAGCATCAAACTCTTC. It specifies CACDTGIRSWDTRQMFFGTSIKLF.

This clone was detected only a few times. A V gene of TRGV9 was called, but no J gene was assigned. Germline V gene sequence: CDR1 GITISATS, CDR2 ISYDGTV (reference sequence). The CDR3 runs 14 residues. CDR3 protein: CACDVLGDTAQLFF. The CDR3 coding sequence is TGTGCCTGTGACGTACTGGGGGATACAGCACAACTCTTCTTT.

The V gene call is TRGV9, and the J gene call is absent. The germline CDR1 and CDR2 sequences are GITISATS and ISYDGTV (reference sequence). The CDR3 is 17 residues long. In DNA, the CDR3 is TGTGCCTGTGACACCGCGCTGGGGGATTACTTGACAGCACAACTCTTCTTT. Translation gives CACDTALGDYLTAQLFF.

This clone appeared a single time. The J gene went uncalled, whereas the V gene is TRGV9. The length of the CDR3 is 27 residues. The germline V gene encodes CDR1 GITISATS and CDR2 ISYDGTV (reference sequence). CDR3 sequence (DNA): TGTGCCTGTGACCCTTTACTGGGGGATACGCTTGCCTGGGACACCCGACAGATGTTTTTCGGAACTAGCATCAAACTCTTC. It codes for CACDPLLGDTLAWDTRQMFFGTSIKLF.

A note on this clone: No DNA is shown, since the ends of the CDR3 on it are uncertain; the CDR3 is the one TCRdb lists. TRGV9 is the V gene, and the J gene was not called. Germline V lookup: CDR1 GITISATS, CDR2 ISYDGTV (reference sequence). The CDR3 contains 15 residues when both ends are counted. The chain's CDR3 is CAWGWGILSAAQLFF.